Below are 19 T cell receptor beta chains sequenced from a single sample in a study of T cells in Graves' hyperthyroidism and ophthalmopathy. Template material for amplifying TCR beta CDR3 regions consisted of RNA transcripts. RT-PCR in the first round (using the HTBI primer set) targeted the TCR CDR3. MiXCR, run by TCRdb on the multiplex PCR reads, gives a single entry per CDR3 protein. The data contain a few hundred thousand distinct CDR3 sequences, roughly 14% of them seen just once; the ten biggest clones take up under 8%. Sequencing was done on a sample of blood. All receptors come from a woman in her thirties with Graves' hyperthyroidism.

The genes are TRBV7-2 and TRBJ2-1, with D tentatively TRBD2 (5 bases). The CDR3 totals 14 residues. In germline, CDR1 is SGHTA, CDR2 FQGNSA. The ends were cut back, 5 bases at V and 16 bases at J, with 24 bases in the middle. The CDR3 protein is CASSPILLVDNSFF. The CDR3 DNA is TGTGCCAGCAGCCCAATCCTACTAGTGGATAACTCCTTCTTC.

This clonotype was picked up many times. The rearrangement joins TRBV5-1 to TRBJ2-7; 10 bases align to TRBD2. Germline V gives CDR1 SGHRS, CDR2 YFSETQ. J gave up 0 bases and V 1 base, and 10 bases lay outside the gene matches. The CDR3 spans 18 residues. CDR3 residues: CASSLNGPSGSTSYEQYF. DNA for the CDR3: TGCGCCAGCAGCTTGAACGGTCCTAGCGGGAGCACCTCCTACGAGCAGTACTTC.

This clonotype was detected ten times or more. CDR3 protein: CSARDADTYEQYF. The CDR3 nucleotides read TGCAGTGCTAGAGATGCCGACACCTACGAGCAGTACTTC. The V gene is TRBV20-1, the J gene TRBJ2-7, with D unclear. This CDR3 spans 13 amino acids. The germline V gene encodes CDR1 DFQATT and CDR2 SNEGSKA (reference sequence). Trimming removed 0 bases at V and 2 bases at J, with 8 bases between.

The rearrangement uses TRBV27 and TRBJ2-1, with D unresolved. The CDR3 extends over 12 amino acids. The germline CDR1 and CDR2 sequences are MNHEY and SMNVEV (reference sequence). Trimming removed 0 bases from V and 8 bases from J, with 5 bases in between. The CDR3 spells CASSLSGYEQFF. The CDR3 DNA sequence: TGTGCCAGCAGTTTATCGGGATATGAGCAGTTCTTC.

This clonotype was observed a few times. This chain links TRBV12-5 with TRBJ2-7; D might be TRBD1 (6 bases). Germline V gene data show CDR1 as LGHNT and CDR2 as FRNRAP. V lost 5 bases and J 3 bases, leaving 17 bases between the germline ends. This CDR3 comprises 15 residues. Here the CDR3 DNA reads TGTGCTAGTGGTCTCCCGGCAGGGGCTGTCTACGAGCAGTACTTC. It yields the protein CASGLPAGAVYEQYF. Full variable domain (remainder filled in from reference TRBV12-5 and TRBJ2-7): DARVTQTPRHKVTEMGQEVTMRCQPILGHNTVFWYRQTMMQGLELLAYFRNRAPLDDSGMPKDRFSAEMPDATLATLKIQPSEPRDSAVYFCASGLPAGAVYEQYFGPGTRLTVT.

This clonotype was counted many times. This chain connects TRBV27 to TRBJ2-3, with a possible D match to TRBD2 (5 bases). Per germline, CDR1 MNHEY and CDR2 SMNVEV (reference sequence). This CDR3 is built from 14 residues. The V and J ends lost 3 bases and 2 bases respectively, with 9 bases between them. In nucleotides, the CDR3 is TGTGCCAGCAGTTTGGAGGTGAACACAGATACGCAGTATTTT. Its translation: CASSLEVNTDTQYF.

The chain joins TRBV7-9 to TRBJ2-7, with TRBD2 as a possible D gene (9 bases). Germline CDR1 reads SEHNR; CDR2 reads FQNEAQ (reference sequence). The CDR3 runs 21 residues. Trimming took off 5 bases at V and 2 bases at J, with 34 bases between the two ends. CDR3 region: CASSPGQAGLVAGEKAYEQYF. In nucleotides, the CDR3 is TGTGCCAGCAGCCCGGGACAGGCCGGGTTGGTAGCGGGAGAGAAAGCCTACGAGCAGTACTTC.

The table lists this clonotype with many counts. The J gene is TRBJ2-5, the V gene TRBV18; D remains ambiguous. Deletions cut 4 bases from V and 5 bases from J, with 11 bases between. The CDR3 loop spans 13 amino acids. In germline, CDR1 is KGHSH, CDR2 LQKENI. CDR3 in DNA: TGTGCCAGCTCACTAACCTCGTGGGAGACCCAGTACTTC. It is translated as CASSLTSWETQYF.

The chain combines TRBV19 with TRBJ2-1, with D possibly TRBD1 on 6 matching bases. The CDR3 runs 13 residues. Germline V lookup: CDR1 LNHDA, CDR2 SQIVND (reference sequence). V lost 7 bases and J 5 bases, leaving 12 bases between the germline ends. The CDR3, as DNA: TGTGCCAGTATTTTGACAGGACACAATGAGCAGTTCTTC. Translated, it gives CASILTGHNEQFF.

This clonotype was counted at least ten times. V gene TRBV29-1 combines with J gene TRBJ2-7, with 7 bases aligning to TRBD1. Germline V lookup: CDR1 SQVTM, CDR2 ANQGSEA. The CDR3 has 13 amino acids. V lost 3 bases and J lost 1; bases outside the gene matches: 3. CDR3 coding DNA: TGCAGCGTTGATAAGGGACAGTCCTACGAGCAGTACTTC. Encoded protein: CSVDKGQSYEQYF.

This clonotype was picked up a small number of times. This chain connects TRBV27 to TRBJ1-4, with 7 positions matching TRBD1. The CDR3 length is 15 residues. From germline, CDR1 is MNHEY and CDR2 SMNVEV (reference sequence). Trimming at V came to 4 bases and at J to 8 bases, leaving 10 bases not matched to a gene. CDR3: CASSSMTGREEKLFF. In DNA, the CDR3 is TGTGCCAGCAGTTCGATGACAGGGCGAGAGGAAAAACTGTTTTTT. The whole variable domain, filled in from reference TRBV27 and TRBJ1-4, reads EAQVTQNPRYLITVTGKKLTVTCSQNMNHEYMSWYRQDPGLGLRQIYYSMNVEVTDKGDVPEGYKVSRKEKRNFPLILESPSPNQTSLYFCASSSMTGREEKLFFGSGTQLSVL.

This chain joins TRBV15 and TRBJ1-6; D uncertain. V lost 0 bases, J lost 8 bases, and 17 bases lay in between. CDR3 length: 17 amino acids. Germline V lookup: CDR1 LNHNV, CDR2 YYDKDF (reference sequence). The CDR3 is CATSRDSGRRTDSPLHF. CDR3 in DNA: TGTGCCACCAGCAGAGATAGCGGGCGTAGAACCGATTCACCCCTCCACTTT.

The chain carries TRBV7-2 and TRBJ2-7; 9 nucleotides match TRBD2. This CDR3 region has 15 residues. The germline gives CDR1 SGHTA, CDR2 FQGNSA. J was trimmed by 2 bases and V by 5 bases; bases with no gene match: 7. The CDR3 DNA is TGTGCCAGCAGCGCGGGACTAGCCGGTGCCTACGAGCAGTACTTC. Protein sequence: CASSAGLAGAYEQYF.

This clonotype was recorded many times. This chain connects TRBV20-1 to TRBJ2-7; TRBD1 matches at 12 bases. Germline V gives CDR1 DFQATT, CDR2 SNEGSKA (reference sequence). V was clipped by 5 bases and J by 2 bases; unmatched bases: 4. The CDR3 runs to 14 residues. The CDR3 nucleotides read TGCAGTGCTTCCGGGACAGGGGGCCCCTACGAGCAGTACTTC. This gives the protein CSASGTGGPYEQYF.

This clonotype was observed at least ten times. The chain couples TRBV11-2 to TRBJ2-3; 10 nucleotides align to TRBD2. With V trimmed by 6 bases and J by 3 bases, 9 bases remained unmatched. This CDR3 comprises 16 residues. Germline CDR1 and CDR2: SGHAT and FQNNGV. The CDR3 reads CASRIERLAGTDTQYF. In nucleotides, the CDR3 is TGTGCCAGCAGGATCGAAAGACTAGCGGGTACAGATACGCAGTATTTT.

This clonotype was seen many times. CDR3 residues: CASSWSRDRGYDGYTF. The CDR3 DNA reads TGTGCCAGCAGTTGGAGTCGGGACAGGGGCTATGATGGCTACACCTTC. The chain carries TRBV28 and TRBJ1-2; 10 positions agree with TRBD1. The CDR3 is 16 amino acids. Germline CDR1 MDHEN, CDR2 SYDVKM. V was pared by 4 bases and J by 6 bases, with 11 bases of the junction left unmatched.

The sample holds a few counts of this clonotype. The rearrangement joins TRBV4-3 to TRBJ2-3; TRBD2 aligns across 11 bases. After removal of 0 bases from V and 4 bases from J, the junction contained 6 bases not matched to a gene. CDR1 and CDR2 (germline): LGHNA, YSLEER. This CDR3 has 17 residues. CDR3: CASSQDSTSGSSDTQYF. The CDR3, as DNA: TGCGCCAGCAGCCAAGATTCAACTAGCGGGAGCTCAGATACGCAGTATTTT.

Details on this clonotype: This may be a read error, as it is one base from a much larger clone. CDR3 sequence: CASSYSDSRWGPPLHF. The CDR3, as DNA: TGTGCCAGCAGTTACTCAGACTCCAGATGGGGTCCACCCCTCCACTTT. The chain carries TRBV6-5 and TRBJ1-6, with D unresolved. V lost 0 bases to trimming and J lost 11 bases, with 17 bases between them. The CDR3 consists of 16 residues. Germline CDR1 and CDR2: MNHEY and SVGAGI.

Comment on this clonotype: A much larger clone is a single base away; this may be a read error. The rearrangement uses TRBV18 and TRBJ2-3; no definite D call. The CDR3 covers 12 residues. Per germline, CDR1 KGHSH and CDR2 LQKENI. CDR3 sequence (DNA): TGTTCCAGCTCACCACCGGCCGATACGCAGTATTTT. This sequence encodes CSSSPPADTQYF. The full variable domain, completed using reference TRBV18 and TRBJ2-3, is NAGVMQNPRHLVRRRGQEARLRCSPMKGHSHVYWYRQLPEEGLKFMVYLQKENIIDESGMPKERFSAEFPKEGPSILRIQQVVRGDSAAYFCSSSPPADTQYFGPGTRLTVL.